This entry is about one TCR beta chain. Its specificity is unknown. Trimming cost V 6 bases and J 2 bases, with 11 bases left between them. CDR1 and CDR2 (germline): LNHDA, SQIVND (reference sequence). The CDR3 covers 14 residues. These data belong to a study of vaccination and CD4 T cells after COVID-19. As for the study in general: Blood was drawn a median 72 days post second dose, range 14 to 241.

With the Oncomine TCR Beta short-read assay, DNA from cultured CD4+ T cells was sequenced. Genomic DNA was taken out of cultured CD4+ T cells by extraction. Using its own MiXCR run on the PCR reads, TCRdb lists one record per CDR3 protein. The sample contains roughly 28,000 distinct CDR3 sequences, about 50% of which appear only once. Treatment indicated: roughly 10-day PBMC culture with coronavirus spike peptide pools or control peptides (ViraFEST assay). For ViraFEST, peptide pools expanded antigen-specific T cells, after which the TCRs were sequenced. This sequence joins TRBV19 and TRBJ1-3, with a possible D match to TRBD1 (5 bases). Sequenced here: CD4+ T cells from blood, cultured in vitro, sampled before SARS-CoV-2 vaccination. The TCR was taken from a human donor who received a COVID-19 vaccine. CDR3 region: CASSQGIAGNTIYF. CDR3 sequence (DNA): TGTGCCAGTAGCCAGGGCATTGCTGGAAACACCATATATTTT.